The TCR beta chain under discussion was sequenced for a study of Graves' ophthalmopathy and Graves' hyperthyroidism. The study's findings and limits: The blood repertoire also included most expanded thyroid clonotypes above 0.001 frequency.

This clonotype was counted many times. The antigen remains unidentified. Newly diagnosed hyperthyroidism donors, aged 18 to 65, duration under 2 months. Other autoimmune diseases, uncontrolled infections, pregnancy and lactation each led to patient exclusion. Diagnosis was based on clinical symptoms, serum thyroxine, TRAb, thyroid ultrasound and orbital computed tomography. The sequenced template was RNA, covering the TCR beta CDR3 region. HTBI primers primed a first-round RT-PCR, and a second-round multiplex PCR followed. One entry per CDR3 protein, called by TCRdb with MiXCR from the multiplex PCR reads. The table has about 620,000 distinct CDR3 sequences, about a fifth seen once. This CDR3 has 17 amino acids. Trimming took 6 bases from V and 4 from J, leaving 21 bases between them.

The sequence came from a woman under 30 with stable Graves' hyperthyroidism. Some clones in this sample may be carry-over from other donors' samples. V and J are TRBV12-3 or TRBV12-4 and TRBJ2-2, with D possibly being TRBD1 (6 bases). Material: peripheral blood. The CDR3 coding sequence is TGTGCCAGCAGCCCCCCATACCAGGGGAAACTCACCGGGGAGCTGTTTTTT. This gives the protein CASSPPYQGKLTGELFF.